Described below is a single TCR beta chain sequence and its context. These data belong to a study of shared clonotypes between healthy human individuals. Deep-level settings were used for running the assay. Clones were sequenced by immunoSEQ multiplex PCR, and TCRdb holds only the in-frame ones, with some missing. The sample lists hundreds of thousands of clones, around 96% occurring once. CD8 cells classed as naive were CD45RO-negative and positively selected for CCR7, excluding terminally differentiated effector memory CD45RA+ cells. Donors were healthy HIV-negative adults without recently reported acute infections or vaccinations. Every contributor of samples was a Caucasian grown-up residing in Nashville, Tennessee. Trimming stripped 1 base from V and 7 bases from J, with 13 bases between. The length of the CDR3 is 14 residues. The germline V gene encodes CDR1 MNHNS and CDR2 SASEGT.

This clonotype was obtained from a woman aged 30 to 39 in good health. This sequence joins TRBV6-1 and TRBJ1-1; perhaps TRBD1 as D (6 bases). What was sequenced was naive CD8+ T cells sorted from blood. The CDR3 DNA is TGTGCCAGCAGTGAAGAAGAGGCAGGGGTTGAAGCTTTCTTT. This codes for CASSEEEAGVEAFF.